These T cell receptor beta chains were read from a single sample in a study of Ad26.COV2.S vaccination and SARS-CoV-2 variants. Generated by immunoSEQ multiplex PCR, the TCRdb table keeps only in-frame clones and is missing some. Among about 680,000 clones listed, more than 80% were seen once. The input for sequencing was peripheral blood, taken in a trial of Ad26.COV2.S vaccine versus placebo. The receptors were gathered from a person between 18 and 60 years old who received the Ad26.COV2.S COVID-19 vaccine or a placebo. Both conserved end residues are part of each CDR3. Fields, in order: clone size, V gene, D gene, J gene, CDR3 protein, CDR3 DNA. D genes are given only for firm matches. Clone size appears in some rows only: once, few, many, or a class for an expanded clone.

NA	TRBV6-2/TRBV6-3	TRBD2	TRBJ2-3	CASSWTSGRSDTQYF	TGTGCCAGCAGTTGGACTAGCGGGAGATCAGATACGCAGTATTTT
few	TRBV4-3	NA	TRBJ2-3	CASSQDWFGQGGADTQYF	TGCGCCAGCAGCCAAGATTGGTTCGGGCAGGGGGGTGCAGATACGCAGTATTTT
NA	TRBV3-1/TRBV3-2	NA	TRBJ2-7	CASSQVPFVYEQYF	TGTGCCAGCAGTCAAGTCCCCTTTGTCTACGAGCAGTACTTC
NA	TRBV30	NA	TRBJ1-3	CAWTGGYSGNTIYF	TGTGCCTGGACCGGGGGTTACTCTGGAAACACCATATATTTT
NA	TRBV24-1	TRBD1	TRBJ1-2	CATSVGGETGAVYTF	TGTGCCACCAGTGTGGGGGGGGAGACAGGGGCAGTCTACACCTTC
NA	TRBV19	NA	TRBJ2-7	CASSMGGQSEQYF	TGTGCCAGTAGTATGGGGGGACAGAGCGAGCAGTACTTC
NA	TRBV18	NA	TRBJ2-7	CASSPQRQAYYEQYF	TGTGCCAGCTCACCACAGAGACAGGCTTATTACGAGCAGTACTTC
NA	TRBV5-8	TRBD2	TRBJ2-1	CASSSELAGPYNEQFF	TGTGCCAGCAGCTCGGAACTAGCGGGGCCCTACAATGAGCAGTTCTTC
NA	TRBV5-4	TRBD1	TRBJ2-1	CASSGWTGFTYNEQFF	TGTGCCAGCAGCGGATGGACAGGTTTTACCTACAATGAGCAGTTCTTC
NA	TRBV27	TRBD2	TRBJ2-1	CASSLTSGSYNEQFF	TGTGCCAGCAGTTTGACTAGCGGCTCCTACAATGAGCAGTTCTTC
NA	TRBV27	TRBD2	TRBJ2-1	CASSRAGLVYNEQFF	TGTGCCAGCAGTCGCGCGGGACTAGTCTACAATGAGCAGTTCTTC
once	TRBV5-1	TRBD2	TRBJ2-1	CASSLLSGTSYNEQFF	TGCGCCAGCAGCCTCCTTAGCGGGACCTCCTACAATGAGCAGTTCTTC
NA	TRBV7-3	NA	TRBJ1-2	CASSRDPNYGYTF	TGTGCCAGCAGCCGGGATCCTAACTATGGCTACACCTTC
once	TRBV2	NA	TRBJ1-6	CASKWSWTDNSPLHF	TGTGCCAGCAAATGGTCGTGGACAGATAATTCACCCCTCCACTTT
many	TRBV6-4	NA	TRBJ2-3	CASSDGQGATDTQYF	TGTGCCAGCAGTGACGGTCAGGGAGCCACAGATACGCAGTATTTT
NA	TRBV7-6	TRBD2	TRBJ2-7	CASSSRTSGEYEQYF	TGTGCCAGCAGCTCCCGGACTAGCGGGGAGTACGAGCAGTACTTC
NA	TRBV7-8	NA	TRBJ1-4	CASSTPRGREKLFF	TGTGCCAGCAGCACCCCCCGGGGGCGTGAAAAACTGTTTTTT
NA	TRBV11-3	NA	TRBJ2-2	CASSVETPGELFF	TGTGCCAGCAGCGTAGAGACGCCCGGGGAGCTGTTTTTT
NA	TRBV28	NA	TRBJ2-7	CASTSGPSYEQYF	TGTGCCAGCACCTCCGGGCCCTCCTACGAGCAGTACTTC
NA	TRBV12-3/TRBV12-4	NA	TRBJ2-3	CASSLSRDTQYF	TGTGCCAGCAGTTTAAGCCGGGATACGCAGTATTTT
NA	TRBV6-1	NA	TRBJ1-5	CASSGAPGGGIQPQHF	TGTGCCAGCAGTGGGGCCCCGGGAGGGGGTATTCAGCCCCAGCATTTT
NA	TRBV20-1	NA	TRBJ2-2	CSASAGRGTGELFF	TGCAGTGCTAGTGCGGGGAGGGGGACCGGGGAGCTGTTTTTT
NA	TRBV6-1	NA	TRBJ1-3	CASSELAAPGNTIYF	TGTGCCAGCAGTGAGTTAGCAGCCCCTGGAAACACCATATATTTT
NA	TRBV2	NA	TRBJ1-5	CASSVGGPYSNQPQHF	TGTGCCAGCAGTGTAGGGGGGCCCTATAGCAATCAGCCCCAGCATTTT
NA	TRBV15	NA	TRBJ2-5	CATSLQGYQETQYF	TGTGCCACCAGCTTACAGGGTTACCAAGAGACCCAGTACTTC
NA	TRBV6-5	NA	TRBJ1-5	CASSYQHNQPQHF	TGTGCCAGCAGTTATCAGCACAATCAGCCCCAGCATTTT
NA	TRBV19	TRBD2	TRBJ2-5	CASSILAGEETQYF	TGTGCCAGTAGTATTCTAGCGGGAGAAGAGACCCAGTACTTC
NA	TRBV4-3	TRBD2	TRBJ2-3	CASSRSGGAGGDTQYF	TGCGCCAGCAGCCGTAGCGGGGGGGCGGGTGGAGATACGCAGTATTTT
NA	TRBV30	TRBD1	TRBJ1-1	CAWSGQVLTTEAFF	TGTGCCTGGAGCGGACAGGTGCTGACCACTGAAGCTTTCTTT
NA	TRBV5-1	NA	TRBJ2-7	CASSADGLPYEQYF	TGCGCCAGCAGCGCGGACGGTCTCCCCTACGAGCAGTACTTC
NA	TRBV5-1	NA	TRBJ2-1	CASSWLNEQFF	TGCGCCAGCAGCTGGCTCAATGAGCAGTTCTTC
NA	TRBV6-2/TRBV6-3	NA	TRBJ1-1	CASSYRAVRGVNTEAFF	TGTGCCAGCAGTTACAGGGCCGTCCGAGGGGTGAACACTGAAGCTTTCTTT
NA	TRBV25-1	NA	TRBJ2-1	CASRTEYNEQFF	TGTGCCAGCAGGACCGAGTACAATGAGCAGTTCTTC
NA	TRBV4-3	NA	TRBJ1-1	CASSQDHRVSNTEAFF	TGCGCCAGCAGCCAAGATCATAGGGTATCGAACACTGAAGCTTTCTTT
NA	TRBV7-2	NA	TRBJ2-2	CASSPEVGRYTGELFF	TGTGCCAGCAGCCCAGAAGTAGGCAGATACACCGGGGAGCTGTTTTTT
once	TRBV6-4	NA	TRBJ2-3	CASSGDDTDTQYF	TGTGCCAGCAGTGGTGATGACACAGATACGCAGTATTTT
NA	TRBV10-3	NA	TRBJ1-6	CAISNLGYNSPLHF	TGTGCCATCAGCAACTTGGGGTATAATTCACCCCTCCACTTT
NA	TRBV27	TRBD1	TRBJ2-7	CASSLSGQFYEQYF	TGTGCCAGCAGTTTATCGGGACAGTTCTACGAGCAGTACTTC
once	TRBV6-6	NA	TRBJ1-5	CASTGGNSNQPQHF	TGTGCCAGCACCGGAGGGAATAGCAATCAGCCCCAGCATTTT
NA	TRBV2	NA	TRBJ1-4	CASSENRIPGPNEKLFF	TGTGCCAGCAGTGAAAACCGAATCCCTGGACCTAATGAAAAACTGTTTTTT
NA	TRBV10-3	TRBD1	TRBJ1-1	CAISASGTGNTEAFF	TGTGCCATCAGTGCATCCGGGACAGGGAACACTGAAGCTTTCTTT
NA	TRBV21-1	NA	TRBJ1-1	CASSKRRWKQGGAREAFF	TGTGCCAGCAGCAAAAGGCGTTGGAAACAGGGGGGCGCCCGTGAAGCTTTCTTT
NA	TRBV6-1	NA	TRBJ2-7	CASSEGRGQYF	TGTGCCAGCAGTGAAGGAAGGGGCCAGTACTTC